This T cell receptor beta chain was sequenced during a study of blood T cell repertoires in COVID-19. Per the original data handling: From reference gene primer amplification, estimates of nucleated cell counts were derived. The method was immunoSEQ multiplex PCR; TCRdb's version includes in-frame clones alone and lacks a portion of them. The V and J calls and clone size are taken from that table; D and trimming were inferred from the DNA. This sample has 130,000 to 150,000 clones, with 80% to 85% found just once. This CDR3 contains 15 residues. Germline V CDR1 and CDR2: SGHTA, FQGNSA. Trimming pared 7 bases from V and 2 bases from J, leaving 17 bases between.

The receptor was isolated from a human donor in a cohort sampled during active COVID-19. Sequencing was carried out using peripheral blood. The J gene is TRBJ1-2, the V gene TRBV7-2, with D tentatively TRBD1 (5 bases). The DNA for the CDR3 is TGTGCCAGCAACCTTGAGCAGGGCCTGAACTATGGCTACACCTTC. Amino acids: CASNLEQGLNYGYTF.